The next 23 T cell receptor beta chains were all read from a single sample in a study of blood T cell repertoires in COVID-19. This table comes from immunoSEQ multiplex PCR, and its TCRdb copy is limited to in-frame clones, with some not included. The sample yields about 170,000 clones, 92% seen once. The sequenced sample consisted of peripheral blood. These receptors came from a man younger than 45 with COVID-19, enrolled during active disease.

The rearrangement links TRBV29-1 to TRBJ1-2; a weak D match, TRBD1 (5 bases). V was clipped by 0 bases and J by 0 bases, with 8 bases between them. The CDR3 is 14 amino acids. Germline lookup yields CDR1 SQVTM and CDR2 ANQGSEA. CDR3 sequence reads: CSVEDRVTNYGYTF. The CDR3 bases are TGCAGCGTTGAAGACAGGGTCACTAACTATGGCTACACCTTC.

This chain uses TRBV7-3 with TRBJ2-3; 7 bases are shared with TRBD1. Per germline, CDR1 SGHTA and CDR2 FQGTGA. The V segment lost 3 bases and the J segment 5 bases; nucleotides outside the gene matches: 14. This CDR3 spans 17 amino acids. The CDR3 bases are TGTGCCAGCAGCTTGAGGATTGAGGGGGCGGCGGGAGATACGCAGTATTTT. Translated: CASSLRIEGAAGDTQYF.

The chain employs TRBV7-3 and TRBJ1-4; D perhaps matches TRBD1 (6 bases). CDR3 size: 16 residues. The V and J ends lost 0 bases and 3 bases respectively, with 11 bases between them. Germline CDR1 and CDR2: SGHTA and FQGTGA. The CDR3 DNA reads as TGTGCCAGCAGCTTAACGGGGCCAGGGGCTAATGAAAAACTGTTTTTT. Amino acids: CASSLTGPGANEKLFF.

Concerning this clone: A read error may account for a junction end that differs from germline. V is TRBV6-5 and J is TRBJ1-2; weak D call: TRBD1 (5 bases). The germline gives CDR1 MNHEY, CDR2 SVGAGI. The CDR3 is 14 amino acids. In DNA, the CDR3 is TGTGTCAGCAGCCGGGGGGAATTTAACTATGGCTACACCTTC. This gives the protein CVSSRGEFNYGYTF.

The chain uses TRBV27 and TRBJ2-7; the D gene is possibly TRBD1 (6 bases). The V and J ends lost 3 bases and 4 bases respectively, with 19 bases between them. Germline-derived CDR1 and CDR2 are MNHEY and SMNVEV (reference sequence). The CDR3 has 16 residues. CDR3 residues: CASSFTPETGLYEQYF. Written as DNA, the CDR3 is TGTGCCAGCAGTTTTACACCTGAGACAGGTTTATACGAGCAGTACTTC.

V gene TRBV9 combines with J gene TRBJ2-3; 7 positions match TRBD1. The germline gives CDR1 SGDLS, CDR2 YYNGEE. J lost 1 base, V lost 0 bases, and 5 bases had no gene match. The CDR3 covers 16 residues. The CDR3 here is CASSVGGGQGTDTQYF. The CDR3 coding sequence is TGTGCCAGCAGCGTAGGAGGGGGCCAGGGCACAGATACGCAGTATTTT.

The chain combines TRBV15 with TRBJ1-5; D perhaps matches TRBD1 (5 bases). The length of the CDR3 is 17 residues. The V gene lost 3 bases and the J gene lost 0 bases, with 15 bases spanning the gap. Germline V gives CDR1 LNHNV, CDR2 YYDKDF (reference sequence). CDR3 DNA sequence: TGTGCCACCAGCAGCCCCCAGGCGGGGGATAGCAATCAGCCCCAGCATTTT. Translating it yields CATSSPQAGDSNQPQHF.

The chain links TRBV2 to TRBJ1-2; 8 nucleotides align to TRBD1. This CDR3 is 14 amino acids long. J was trimmed by 3 bases and V by 3 bases; bases with no gene match: 3. From germline, CDR1 is SNHLY and CDR2 FYNNEI. The CDR3 spells CASSDGQGYYGYTF. The CDR3 DNA reads TGTGCCAGCAGTGACGGACAGGGCTACTATGGCTACACCTTC.

The chain joins TRBV6-6 to TRBJ1-2, with a possible D match to TRBD1 (6 bases). The CDR3 has 16 residues. The germline V and J ends were trimmed by 0 bases and 5 bases, with 16 bases remaining between them. The germline V gene encodes CDR1 MNHNY and CDR2 SVGAGI (reference sequence). The chain's CDR3 is CASSYSSPGVSYGYTF. The CDR3 DNA reads TGTGCCAGCAGTTACTCGTCTCCAGGGGTTAGTTATGGCTACACCTTC.

This clone was counted a single time. The genes are TRBV13 and TRBJ2-1; no definite D call. CDR1 is PRHDT and CDR2 is FYEKMQ in the germline V gene (reference sequence). CDR3 length: 20 residues. V lost 2 bases, J lost 0 bases, and 23 bases lay in between. CDR3 protein: CASSLPLGSWMASSYNEQFF. CDR3 DNA sequence: TGTGCCAGCAGCTTACCCCTGGGTAGTTGGATGGCTAGCTCCTACAATGAGCAGTTCTTC.

V and J are TRBV30 and TRBJ1-6; no reliable D call. V was trimmed by 8 bases and J by 0 bases, leaving 20 bases between them. Germline CDR1 and CDR2: GTSNPN and SVGIG (reference sequence). CDR3 length: 17 amino acids. CDR3 bases: TGTGCCGGAGGCCGATCGGGCTCGAGCTCCTATAATTCACCCCTCCACTTT. It specifies CAGGRSGSSSYNSPLHF.

This chain joins TRBV10-3 and TRBJ2-1; 9 bases are a match to TRBD2. The CDR3 extends over 16 amino acids. The V gene's germline CDR1 is ENHRY and CDR2 SYGVKD. V lost 0 bases to trimming and J lost 3 bases; unmatched junction nucleotides: 3. CDR3 sequence: CAISESLAGLYNEQFF. The CDR3, as DNA: TGTGCCATCAGTGAGTCGCTAGCGGGACTCTACAATGAGCAGTTCTTC.

The chain carries TRBV5-1 and TRBJ2-7, with no clear D. Germline V gene data show CDR1 as SGHRS and CDR2 as YFSETQ. V was shortened by 0 bases and J by 2 bases, with 9 bases between the two germline ends. This CDR3 has 14 amino acids. CDR3 coding DNA: TGCGCCAGCAGCTTGGGAGGCCGAGCCTACGAGCAGTACTTC. It yields the protein CASSLGGRAYEQYF.

The chain recombines TRBV9 with TRBJ2-1, with TRBD2 matching 9 bases. Germline lookup yields CDR1 SGDLS and CDR2 YYNGEE. The CDR3 length is 17 residues. V dropped 0 bases and J dropped 2; count of bases not matched to a gene: 6. The CDR3 DNA sequence: TGTGCCAGCAGCGTAGGGCTAGCGGGAAACCCCTACAATGAGCAGTTCTTC. Its protein is CASSVGLAGNPYNEQFF. Drawing the rest from reference TRBV9 and TRBJ2-1, the complete variable domain is DSGVTQTPKHLITATGQRVTLRCSPRSGDLSVYWYQQSLDQGLQFLIQYYNGEERAKGNILERFSAQQFPDLHSELNLSSLELGDSALYFCASSVGLAGNPYNEQFFGPGTRLTVL.

V is TRBV24-1 and J is TRBJ1-2; 9 nucleotides align to TRBD1. The V gene end was trimmed by 6 bases and the J gene end by 6 bases; junction bases not matched to a gene: 4. The CDR3 runs 13 residues. In germline, CDR1 is KGHDR, CDR2 SFDVKD. CDR3 region: CATSKTGGHGYTF. Written as DNA, the CDR3 is TGTGCCACCAGTAAAACAGGGGGCCATGGCTACACCTTC.

A remark on this clone: Additional DNA sequences in this sample encode the identical CDR3. The V gene is TRBV6-5, the J gene TRBJ2-7; 8 bases agree with TRBD1. The CDR3 has 14 residues. V lost 2 bases to trimming and J lost 4 bases; unmatched junction nucleotides: 4. Germline CDR1 and CDR2: MNHEY and SVGAGI. The CDR3 is CASSYDRGPYEQYF. In nucleotides, the CDR3 is TGTGCCAGCAGTTACGACAGGGGTCCATACGAGCAGTACTTC.

This chain links TRBV5-4 with TRBJ2-3; 10 bases align to TRBD1. With V trimmed by 2 bases and J by 1 base, 4 bases remained unmatched. Looked up from germline, CDR1 is SGHNT and CDR2 is YYREEE (reference sequence). This CDR3 region has 16 residues. CDR3 nucleotide sequence: TGTGCCAGCAGCTTCCGACAGGGGGCTCGCACAGATACGCAGTATTTT. Translation: CASSFRQGARTDTQYF.

The chain is built from TRBV6-5 and TRBJ1-3; D unresolved. The CDR3 loop spans 15 amino acids. Germline values: CDR1 MNHEY, CDR2 SVGAGI. V was shortened by 0 bases and J by 6 bases, with 12 bases between the two germline ends. CDR3 in amino acids: CASSYSLLTANTIYF. As DNA, the CDR3 is TGTGCCAGCAGTTACTCCCTACTCACAGCAAACACCATATATTTT.

This chain joins TRBV18 and TRBJ2-7; D is perhaps TRBD1 (6 bases). Trimming shortened V by 6 bases and J by 3 bases, and 15 bases separated the two germline ends. The germline CDR1 and CDR2 sequences are KGHSH and LQKENI. The CDR3 length is 14 residues. The CDR3 nucleotides are TGTGCCAGCTCGGCTCCACAACAGGGCTACGAGCAGTACTTC. The encoded protein is CASSAPQQGYEQYF. Supplemented by reference TRBV18 and TRBJ2-7, the full variable domain reads NAGVMQNPRHLVRRRGQEARLRCSPMKGHSHVYWYRQLPEEGLKFMVYLQKENIIDESGMPKERFSAEFPKEGPSILRIQQVVRGDSAAYFCASSAPQQGYEQYFGPGTRLTVT.

The chain has TRBV2 and TRBJ2-7, with 7 bases aligning to TRBD1. Germline assignment: CDR1 SNHLY and CDR2 FYNNEI. The CDR3 runs to 16 residues. V trimming: 2 bases; J trimming: 2 bases; junction bases outside the gene matches: 9. CDR3 protein: CASSERGWDRTYEQYF. As DNA, the CDR3 is TGTGCCAGCAGTGAACGGGGCTGGGACAGAACCTACGAGCAGTACTTC.

The gene calls are TRBV19 and TRBJ2-5, with D perhaps matching TRBD1 (6 bases). V was trimmed by 5 bases and J by 4 bases, leaving 11 bases between them. The CDR3 runs 13 residues. The V gene's germline CDR1 is LNHDA and CDR2 SQIVND (reference sequence). The CDR3 coding sequence is TGTGCCAGTAGTCTACAGGGTTTAGAGACCCAGTACTTC. Its translation is CASSLQGLETQYF.

The rearrangement uses TRBV5-4 and TRBJ1-2; 9 bases map to TRBD1. The germline gives CDR1 SGHNT, CDR2 YYREEE (reference sequence). CDR3 length: 15 amino acids. V lost 3 bases to trimming and J lost 2 bases; unmatched junction nucleotides: 5. CDR3 DNA sequence: TGTGCCAGCAGCTCGGGCACAGGGGGCAACTATGGCTACACCTTC. It encodes CASSSGTGGNYGYTF.

The gene calls are TRBV28 and TRBJ2-7; 7 bases agree with TRBD2. This CDR3 spans 14 amino acids. The germline V gene encodes CDR1 MDHEN and CDR2 SYDVKM. The J segment lost 1 base and the V segment lost 8 bases, leaving 8 bases of the junction unmatched. CDR3 nucleotides: TGTGCCAGCTCGCGGGGGTTGAGATCCTACGAGCAGTACTTC. Translating it yields CASSRGLRSYEQYF. The entire variable domain, with the rest obtained from reference TRBV28 and TRBJ2-7, is as follows: DVKVTQSSRYLVKRTGEKVFLECVQDMDHENMFWYRQDPGLGLRLIYFSYDVKMKEKGDIPEGYSVSREKKERFSLILESASTNQTSMYLCASSRGLRSYEQYFGPGTRLTVT.